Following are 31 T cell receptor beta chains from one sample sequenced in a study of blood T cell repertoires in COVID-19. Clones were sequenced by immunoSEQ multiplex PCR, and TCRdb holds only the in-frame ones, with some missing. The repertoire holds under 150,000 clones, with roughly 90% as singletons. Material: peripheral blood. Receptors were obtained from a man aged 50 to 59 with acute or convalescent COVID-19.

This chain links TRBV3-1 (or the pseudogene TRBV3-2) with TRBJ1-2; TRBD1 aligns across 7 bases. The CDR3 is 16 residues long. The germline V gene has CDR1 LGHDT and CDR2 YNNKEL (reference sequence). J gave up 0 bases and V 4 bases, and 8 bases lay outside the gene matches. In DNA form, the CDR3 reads TGTGCCAGCAGCCCTACCCCCGGGACAGCTAACTATGGCTACACCTTC. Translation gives CASSPTPGTANYGYTF.

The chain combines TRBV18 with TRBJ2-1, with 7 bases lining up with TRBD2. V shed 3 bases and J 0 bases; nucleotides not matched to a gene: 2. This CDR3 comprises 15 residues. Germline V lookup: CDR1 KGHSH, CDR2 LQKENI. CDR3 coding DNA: TGTGCCAGCTCACCGGGCGGGAGCTCCTACAATGAGCAGTTCTTC. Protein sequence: CASSPGGSSYNEQFF.

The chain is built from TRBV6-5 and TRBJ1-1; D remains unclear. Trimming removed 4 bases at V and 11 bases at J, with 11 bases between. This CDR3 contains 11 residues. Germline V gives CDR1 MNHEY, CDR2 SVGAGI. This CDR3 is CASSFEGRAFF. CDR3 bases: TGTGCCAGCAGTTTCGAAGGGAGGGCTTTCTTT.

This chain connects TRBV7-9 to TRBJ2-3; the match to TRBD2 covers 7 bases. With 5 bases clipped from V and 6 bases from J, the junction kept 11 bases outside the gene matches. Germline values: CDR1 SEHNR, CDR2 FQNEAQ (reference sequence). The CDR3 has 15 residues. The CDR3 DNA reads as TGTGCCAGCAGCCAACCGGGAGCGGGGCGGGATACGCAGTATTTT. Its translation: CASSQPGAGRDTQYF. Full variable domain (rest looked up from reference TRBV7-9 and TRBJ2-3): DTGVSQNPRHKITKRGQNVTFRCDPISEHNRLYWYRQTLGQGPEFLTYFQNEAQLEKSRLLSDRFSAERPKGSFSTLEIQRTEQGDSAMYLCASSQPGAGRDTQYFGPGTRLTVL.

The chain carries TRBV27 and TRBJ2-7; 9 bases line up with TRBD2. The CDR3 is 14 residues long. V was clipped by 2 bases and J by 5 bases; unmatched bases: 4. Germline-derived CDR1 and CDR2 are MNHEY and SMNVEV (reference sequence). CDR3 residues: CASSLGGRVDEQYF. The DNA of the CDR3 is TGTGCCAGCAGTTTAGGCGGGAGGGTCGACGAGCAGTACTTC.

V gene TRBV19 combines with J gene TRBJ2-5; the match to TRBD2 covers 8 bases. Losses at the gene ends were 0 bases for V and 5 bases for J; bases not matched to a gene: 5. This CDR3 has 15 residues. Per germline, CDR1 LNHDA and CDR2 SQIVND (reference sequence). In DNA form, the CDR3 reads TGTGCCAGTAGTATAGATCCGGGAGGGGTGGAGACCCAGTACTTC. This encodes CASSIDPGGVETQYF.

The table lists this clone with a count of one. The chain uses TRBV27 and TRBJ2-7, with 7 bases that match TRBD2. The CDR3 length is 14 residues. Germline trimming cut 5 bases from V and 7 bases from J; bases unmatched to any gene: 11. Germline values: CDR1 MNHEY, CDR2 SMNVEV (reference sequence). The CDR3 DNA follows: TGTGCCAGCAGTCCGAATAGCGGGTTGTATGAGCAGTACTTC. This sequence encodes CASSPNSGLYEQYF.

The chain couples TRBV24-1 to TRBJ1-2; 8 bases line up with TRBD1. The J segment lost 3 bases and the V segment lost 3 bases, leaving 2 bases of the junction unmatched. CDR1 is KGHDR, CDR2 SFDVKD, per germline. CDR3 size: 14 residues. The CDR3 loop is CATSDVQGDYGYTF. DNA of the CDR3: TGTGCCACCAGTGATGTACAGGGGGACTATGGCTACACCTTC.

The CDR3 spells CASSGQGIRPQHF. DNA for the CDR3: TGTGCCAGCAGCGGACAGGGGATCCGGCCCCAGCATTTT. This chain connects TRBV6-5 to TRBJ1-5, with TRBD1 matching over 9 bases. V was pared by 6 bases and J by 9 bases, with 6 bases of the junction left unmatched. The CDR3 length is 13 residues. The germline V gene encodes CDR1 MNHEY and CDR2 SVGAGI.

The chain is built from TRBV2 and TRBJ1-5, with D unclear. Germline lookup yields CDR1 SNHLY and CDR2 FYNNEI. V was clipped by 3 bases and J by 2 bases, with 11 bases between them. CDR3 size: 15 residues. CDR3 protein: CASSDPGYGNQPQHF. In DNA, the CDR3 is TGTGCCAGCAGTGATCCGGGATATGGCAATCAGCCCCAGCATTTT.

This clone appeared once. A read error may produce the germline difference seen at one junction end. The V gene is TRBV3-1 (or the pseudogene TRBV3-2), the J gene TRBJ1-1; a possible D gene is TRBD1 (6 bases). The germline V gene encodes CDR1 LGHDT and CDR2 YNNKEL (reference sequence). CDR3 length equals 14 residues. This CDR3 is CASNQGGGLTEAFF. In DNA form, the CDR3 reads TGTGCCAGCAACCAAGGGGGGGGGTTGACTGAAGCTTTCTTT.

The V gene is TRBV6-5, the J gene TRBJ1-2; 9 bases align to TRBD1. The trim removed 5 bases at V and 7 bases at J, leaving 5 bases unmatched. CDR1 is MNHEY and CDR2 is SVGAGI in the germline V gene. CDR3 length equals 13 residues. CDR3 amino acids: CASSTGTGFGYTF. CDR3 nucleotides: TGTGCCAGCAGTACCGGGACAGGGTTTGGCTACACCTTC.

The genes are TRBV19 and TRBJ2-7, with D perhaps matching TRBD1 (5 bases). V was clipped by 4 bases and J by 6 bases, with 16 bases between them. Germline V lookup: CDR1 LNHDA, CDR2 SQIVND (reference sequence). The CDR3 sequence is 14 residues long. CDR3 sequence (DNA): TGTGCCAGTAGTACAGGGAAAACTACTCGCGAGCAGTACTTC. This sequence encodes CASSTGKTTREQYF.

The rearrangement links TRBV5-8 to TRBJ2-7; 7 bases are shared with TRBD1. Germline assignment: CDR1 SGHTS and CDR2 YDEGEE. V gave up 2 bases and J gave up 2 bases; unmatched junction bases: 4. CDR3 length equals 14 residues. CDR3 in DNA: TGTGCCAGCAGCTTCCGGACAGGCGCCTACGAGCAGTACTTC. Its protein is CASSFRTGAYEQYF.

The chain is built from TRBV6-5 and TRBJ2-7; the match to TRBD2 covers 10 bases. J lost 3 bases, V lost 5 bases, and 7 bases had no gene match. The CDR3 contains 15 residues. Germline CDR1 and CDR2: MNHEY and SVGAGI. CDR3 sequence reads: CASSLGLAGVYEQYF. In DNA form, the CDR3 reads TGTGCCAGCAGTCTGGGGCTAGCGGGAGTCTACGAGCAGTACTTC.

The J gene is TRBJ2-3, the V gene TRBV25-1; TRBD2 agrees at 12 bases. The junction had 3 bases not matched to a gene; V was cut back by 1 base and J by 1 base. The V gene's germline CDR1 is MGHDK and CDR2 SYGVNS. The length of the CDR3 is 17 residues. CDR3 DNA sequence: TGTGCCAGCAGTGAATGGCTAGCGGGGGGGGGCACAGATACGCAGTATTTT. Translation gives CASSEWLAGGGTDTQYF.

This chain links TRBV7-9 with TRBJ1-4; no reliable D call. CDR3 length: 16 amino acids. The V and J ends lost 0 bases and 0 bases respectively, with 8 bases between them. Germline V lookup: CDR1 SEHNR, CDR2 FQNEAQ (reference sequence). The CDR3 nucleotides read TGTGCCAGCAGCTTAGCGTTCGGTTCAACTAATGAAAAACTGTTTTTT. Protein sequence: CASSLAFGSTNEKLFF.

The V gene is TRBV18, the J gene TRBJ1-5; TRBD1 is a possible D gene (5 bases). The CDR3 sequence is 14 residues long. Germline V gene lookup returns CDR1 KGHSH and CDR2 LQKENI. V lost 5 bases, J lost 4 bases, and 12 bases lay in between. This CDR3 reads CASSSREGNQPQHF. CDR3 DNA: TGTGCCAGCTCATCCAGGGAGGGGAATCAGCCCCAGCATTTT.

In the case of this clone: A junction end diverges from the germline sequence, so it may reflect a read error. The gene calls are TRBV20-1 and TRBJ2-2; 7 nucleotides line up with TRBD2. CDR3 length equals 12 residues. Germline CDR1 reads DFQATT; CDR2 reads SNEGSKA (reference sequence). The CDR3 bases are TGCAGCGCTAGTGGGGGGACTAAGGAGCTGTTTTTT. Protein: CSASGGTKELFF.

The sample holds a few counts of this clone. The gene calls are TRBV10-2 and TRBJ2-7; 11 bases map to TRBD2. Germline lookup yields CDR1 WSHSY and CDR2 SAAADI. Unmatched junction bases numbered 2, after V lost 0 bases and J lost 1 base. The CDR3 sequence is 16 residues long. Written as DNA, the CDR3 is TGCGCCAGCAGTGAGTCACTAGCGGGAGTATCCTACGAGCAGTACTTC. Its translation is CASSESLAGVSYEQYF.

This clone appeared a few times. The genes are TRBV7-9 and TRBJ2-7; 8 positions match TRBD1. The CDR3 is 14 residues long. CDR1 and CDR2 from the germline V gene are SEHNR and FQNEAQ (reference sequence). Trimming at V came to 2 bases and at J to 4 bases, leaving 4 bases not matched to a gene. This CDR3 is CASSLSGQEYEQYF. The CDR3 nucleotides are TGTGCCAGCAGCTTATCGGGACAGGAGTACGAGCAGTACTTC.

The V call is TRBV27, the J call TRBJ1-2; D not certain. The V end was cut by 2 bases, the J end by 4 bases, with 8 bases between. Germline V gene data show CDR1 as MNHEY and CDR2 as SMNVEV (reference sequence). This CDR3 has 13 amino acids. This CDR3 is CASSLNGLYGYTF. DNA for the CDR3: TGTGCCAGCAGTTTAAACGGACTCTATGGCTACACCTTC.

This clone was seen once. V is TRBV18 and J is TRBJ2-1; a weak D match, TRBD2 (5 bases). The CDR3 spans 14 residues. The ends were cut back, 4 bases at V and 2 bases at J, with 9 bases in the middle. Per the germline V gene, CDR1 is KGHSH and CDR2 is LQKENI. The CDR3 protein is CASSRRGTYNEQFF. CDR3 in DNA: TGTGCCAGCTCACGACGGGGTACCTACAATGAGCAGTTCTTC.

CDR3 bases: TGTGCCAGCAGTTACGCGGGTCCGGGGAGCTCTGGAAACACCATATATTTT. Translation gives CASSYAGPGSSGNTIYF. The chain recombines TRBV6-2 or TRBV6-3 with TRBJ1-3; D is ambiguous. CDR3 length equals 17 residues. Germline V gene data show CDR1 as MNHEY and CDR2 as SVGEGT. V gave up 2 bases and J gave up 0 bases, with 14 bases separating them.

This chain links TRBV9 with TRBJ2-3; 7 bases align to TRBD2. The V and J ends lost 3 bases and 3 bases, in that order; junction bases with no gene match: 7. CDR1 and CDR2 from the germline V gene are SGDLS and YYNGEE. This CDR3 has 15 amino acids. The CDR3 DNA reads TGTGCCAGCAGCGAACGGGGGGAGGGGACAGATACGCAGTATTTT. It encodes CASSERGEGTDTQYF.

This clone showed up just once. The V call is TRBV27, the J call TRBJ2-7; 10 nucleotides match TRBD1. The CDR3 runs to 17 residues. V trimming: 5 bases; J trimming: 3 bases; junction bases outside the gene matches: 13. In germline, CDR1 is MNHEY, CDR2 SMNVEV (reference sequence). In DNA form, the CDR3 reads TGTGCCAGCAGTCCAACCCCCCGGACAGGGGGGATCTACGAGCAGTACTTC. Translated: CASSPTPRTGGIYEQYF.

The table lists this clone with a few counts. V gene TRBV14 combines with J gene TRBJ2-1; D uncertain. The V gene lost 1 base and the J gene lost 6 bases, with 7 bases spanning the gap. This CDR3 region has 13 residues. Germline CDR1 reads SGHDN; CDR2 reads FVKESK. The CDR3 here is CASSQGPGNEQFF. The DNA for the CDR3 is TGTGCCAGCAGCCAAGGTCCGGGCAATGAGCAGTTCTTC.

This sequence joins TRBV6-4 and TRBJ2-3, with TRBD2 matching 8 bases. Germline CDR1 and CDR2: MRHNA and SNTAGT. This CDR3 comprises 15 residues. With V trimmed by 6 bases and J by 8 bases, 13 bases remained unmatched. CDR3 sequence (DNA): TGTGCCAGCAGCGCCGGAGGAGCGGGAGCGGGTACGCAGTATTTT. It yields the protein CASSAGGAGAGTQYF.

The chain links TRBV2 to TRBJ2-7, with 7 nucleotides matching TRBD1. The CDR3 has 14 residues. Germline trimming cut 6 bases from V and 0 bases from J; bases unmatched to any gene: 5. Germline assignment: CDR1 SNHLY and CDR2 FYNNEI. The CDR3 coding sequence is TGTGCCAGCAGAAACGACAGGGACTCCTACGAGCAGTACTTC. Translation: CASRNDRDSYEQYF.

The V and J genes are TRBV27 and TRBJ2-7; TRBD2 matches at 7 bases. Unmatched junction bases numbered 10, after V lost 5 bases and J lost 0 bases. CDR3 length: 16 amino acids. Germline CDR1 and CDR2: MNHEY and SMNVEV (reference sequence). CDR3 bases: TGTGCCAGCAGTCCGTCTAGCGGCCTATTCTCCTACGAGCAGTACTTC. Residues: CASSPSSGLFSYEQYF.

This chain's CDR3 is CASSLVYRLRGDNEQFF. The CDR3 region has the DNA TGTGCCAGCAGCTTAGTGTACCGGCTTCGGGGAGACAATGAGCAGTTCTTC. The chain joins TRBV7-8 to TRBJ2-1, with TRBD2 as a possible D gene (5 bases). Between the trimmed V and J ends, which lost 1 base and 5 bases, there was a span of 18 bases. CDR1 SGHVS and CDR2 FQNEAQ come from the germline V gene. The CDR3 extends over 17 amino acids.